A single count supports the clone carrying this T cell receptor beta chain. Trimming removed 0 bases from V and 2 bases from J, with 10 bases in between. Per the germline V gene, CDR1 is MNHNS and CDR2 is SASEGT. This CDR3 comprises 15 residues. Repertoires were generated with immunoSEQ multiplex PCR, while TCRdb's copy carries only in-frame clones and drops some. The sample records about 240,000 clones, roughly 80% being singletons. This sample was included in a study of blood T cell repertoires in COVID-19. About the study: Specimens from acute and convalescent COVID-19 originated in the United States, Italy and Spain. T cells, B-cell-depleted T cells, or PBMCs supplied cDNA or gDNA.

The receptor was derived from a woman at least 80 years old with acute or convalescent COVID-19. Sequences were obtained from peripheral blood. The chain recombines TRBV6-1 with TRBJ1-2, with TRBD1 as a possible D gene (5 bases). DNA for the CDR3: TGTGCCAGCAGTGAAGCTACGGGACTAAACTATGGCTACACCTTC. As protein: CASSEATGLNYGYTF.